Below are 9 T cell receptor beta chains sequenced from a single sample in a study of shared clonotypes between healthy human individuals. The table came from immunoSEQ multiplex PCR; TCRdb's copy has only in-frame clones and leaves some out. The sample includes roughly 300,000 clones, more than 60% seen only once; the top ten take roughly 10%. The material sequenced was memory CD4+ T cells sorted from blood. The subset was: CD45RA-negative fraction. The receptors come from a man aged 25-45 years in good health.

The chain employs TRBV7-3 and TRBJ2-3; possibly TRBD2 for D (6 bases). The CDR3 loop spans 14 amino acids. V was pared by 4 bases and J by 5 bases, with 13 bases between. The germline CDR1 and CDR2 sequences are SGHTA and FQGTGA. Here the CDR3 DNA reads TGTGCCAGCAGCTGGGCGGGGCAAGGAGATACGCAGTATTTT. Protein product: CASSWAGQGDTQYF.

The chain is built from TRBV28 and TRBJ2-5; D uncertain. There are 14 residues in the CDR3. Trimming stripped 1 base from V and 2 bases from J, with 8 bases between. Germline V gene lookup returns CDR1 MDHEN and CDR2 SYDVKM. The CDR3: CASSLLALQETQYF. The CDR3 coding sequence is TGTGCCAGCAGTTTATTGGCGTTGCAAGAGACCCAGTACTTC.

V usage is TRBV4-1 and J usage is TRBJ2-4, with D unclear. Germline CDR1 is MGHRA and CDR2 is YSYEKL. CDR3 length: 15 residues. Trimming removed 1 base from V and 5 bases from J, with 12 bases in between. The CDR3: CASSQVSLSENIQYF. CDR3 coding DNA: TGCGCCAGCAGCCAAGTTAGTCTAAGTGAAAACATTCAGTACTTC.

The chain is built from TRBV7-8 and TRBJ2-7; 10 bases map to TRBD2. The trim removed 5 bases at V and 6 bases at J, leaving 7 bases unmatched. The germline V gene encodes CDR1 SGHVS and CDR2 FQNEAQ. This CDR3 region has 14 residues. The CDR3 DNA reads as TGTGCCAGCAGCAATCTAGCGGGAGTCGGCGAGCAGTACTTC. Translating gives CASSNLAGVGEQYF.

The chain links TRBV4-1 to TRBJ1-5; tentative D call: TRBD1 (6 bases). Germline V lookup: CDR1 MGHRA, CDR2 YSYEKL. The ends were cut back, 0 bases at V and 5 bases at J, with 17 bases in the middle. The CDR3 runs 17 residues. CDR3 coding DNA: TGCGCCAGCAGCCAAGAAAGGGGGAGACAGGTTCATCAGCCCCAGCATTTT. It translates to CASSQERGRQVHQPQHF.

CDR3 region: CASNNPGSNTGELFF. The CDR3 nucleotides read TGTGCCAGCAATAACCCCGGTTCGAACACCGGGGAGCTGTTTTTT. The V gene is TRBV28, the J gene TRBJ2-2; D remains unclear. Germline V CDR1 and CDR2: MDHEN, SYDVKM. Between the trimmed V and J ends, which lost 7 bases and 0 bases, there was a span of 12 bases. This CDR3 is built from 15 residues.

The chain recombines TRBV27 with TRBJ1-4, with D perhaps TRBD1 (6 bases). There are 16 residues in the CDR3. Germline CDR1 is MNHEY and CDR2 is SMNVEV (reference sequence). Trimming removed 3 bases at V and 0 bases at J, with 11 bases between. CDR3 amino acids: CASSFRGQATNEKLFF. The CDR3 DNA sequence: TGTGCCAGCAGTTTTCGGGGGCAGGCAACTAATGAAAAACTGTTTTTT.

The CDR3 protein is CASSVSGRPTDTQYF. CDR3 sequence (DNA): TGTGCCAGCAGCGTGAGCGGGAGGCCCACAGATACGCAGTATTTT. This chain links TRBV9 with TRBJ2-3; 9 bases align to TRBD2. This CDR3 spans 15 amino acids. After removal of 2 bases from V and 2 bases from J, the junction contained 3 bases not matched to a gene. Germline lookup yields CDR1 SGDLS and CDR2 YYNGEE.

The chain is built from TRBV5-6 and TRBJ2-2, with 9 bases that match TRBD2. The CDR3 runs to 18 residues. Trimming removed 7 bases from V and 3 bases from J; junction bases left unmatched: 16. CDR1 SGHDT and CDR2 YYEEEE come from the germline V gene. CDR3 DNA: TGTGCCAGCTCCCCTTTGTCCACGGGACTAGCAGACACCGGGGAGCTGTTTTTT. Translation: CASSPLSTGLADTGELFF.